Below, 18 T cell receptor beta chains from the same sample are listed, as sequenced in a study of regulatory T cells in long-lasting Graves disease. The TCR beta library used iRepertoire HTBI primers with Arm-PCR amplification of CDR3. TCRdb re-called the multiplex PCR reads with MiXCR, one entry per CDR3 protein. Among over 300,000 distinct CDR3 sequences listed, about 18% were seen once. Time point here: persistent/refractory GD, antithyroid drugs over 5 years with positive TRAb. From PBMCs, RNA was extracted and then used to make the TCR library. The specimen comprised peripheral blood mononuclear cells (PBMCs), sampled when the disease was refractory, from a patient treated with antithyroid drugs. All receptors derive from a female donor with Graves disease.

This clonotype was seen many times. The rearrangement links TRBV11-3 to TRBJ2-5; 11 bases map to TRBD2. The CDR3 consists of 14 residues. Per germline, CDR1 SGHNT and CDR2 YENEEA. J gave up 5 bases and V 8 bases, and 7 bases lay outside the gene matches. The CDR3 sequence: CASAASGGSETQYF. CDR3 DNA: TGTGCCAGCGCGGCTAGCGGGGGGAGTGAGACCCAGTACTTC. The full variable domain, its missing parts supplied by reference TRBV11-3 and TRBJ2-5, is EAGVVQSPRYKIIEKKQPVAFWCNPISGHNTLYWYLQNLGQGPELLIRYENEEAVDDSQLPKDRFSAERLKGVDSTLKIQPAELGDSAVYLCASAASGGSETQYFGPGTRLLVL.

The rearrangement uses TRBV6-5 and TRBJ2-3; the match to TRBD2 covers 9 bases. Losses at the gene ends were 4 bases for V and 1 base for J; bases not matched to a gene: 3. This CDR3 is 15 amino acids long. CDR1 and CDR2 (germline): MNHEY, SVGAGI. CDR3 protein: CASSWRGGRTDTQYF. The CDR3 bases are TGTGCCAGCAGTTGGCGGGGGGGCCGCACAGATACGCAGTATTTT.

The V gene is TRBV18, the J gene TRBJ2-2, with unresolved D. The CDR3 loop spans 16 amino acids. The V end lost 2 bases, the J end lost 1 base, and 11 bases lay between the germline ends. The germline V gene encodes CDR1 KGHSH and CDR2 LQKENI. This chain's CDR3 is CASSPDLRRNTGELFF. CDR3 DNA sequence: TGTGCCAGCTCACCAGACCTCCGCAGGAACACCGGGGAGCTGTTTTTT.

Concerning this clonotype: Since a much larger clone is just one base distant, this may be a read error. This chain uses TRBV20-1 with TRBJ2-7; D is ambiguous. V lost 3 bases to trimming and J lost 4 bases, with 4 bases between them. Germline V gene data show CDR1 as DFQATT and CDR2 as SNEGSKA (reference sequence). The CDR3 has 10 residues. The DNA for the CDR3 is TGCAGTGCTAGGGAATACGAGCAGTACTTC. This sequence encodes CSAREYEQYF.

This clonotype was observed a few times. This CDR3 is CAAAPQGLYEQYF. The CDR3 region has the DNA TGTGCCGCGGCCCCGCAGGGTTTGTACGAGCAGTACTTC. This chain uses TRBV30 with TRBJ2-7; D might be TRBD1 (5 bases). This CDR3 spans 13 amino acids. V dropped 8 bases and J dropped 4 bases, with 18 bases sitting between them. Germline loops: CDR1 GTSNPN, CDR2 SVGIG (reference sequence).

As to this clonotype: One end of the junction does not line up with germline, which may come from a read error. The gene calls are TRBV27 and TRBJ2-2; D is perhaps TRBD2 (5 bases). CDR3 length: 12 residues. CDR1 and CDR2 from the germline V gene are MNHEY and SMNVEV (reference sequence). CDR3: CASSTNTGEMFF. Written as DNA, the CDR3 is TGTGCCAGCAGTACCAACACCGGGGAGATGTTTTTT.

This clonotype was observed at least ten times. The rearrangement links TRBV2 to TRBJ2-7; 16 nucleotides agree with TRBD2. This CDR3 has 14 residues. CDR1 and CDR2 from the germline V gene are SNHLY and FYNNEI. V was pared by 11 bases and J by 4 bases, with 5 bases of the junction left unmatched. CDR3 coding DNA: TGTGCCGGGACTAGCGGGAGGGCAGTTTACGAGCAGTACTTC. Translated: CAGTSGRAVYEQYF.

This clonotype has a handful of counts. V gene TRBV29-1 combines with J gene TRBJ1-1; the D is unclear. The germline V gene encodes CDR1 SQVTM and CDR2 ANQGSEA. CDR3 length equals 12 residues. Trimming removed 0 bases at V and 4 bases at J, with 6 bases between. CDR3: CSVEDPGTEAFF. The CDR3 DNA is TGCAGCGTTGAAGATCCAGGCACTGAAGCTTTCTTT.

This clonotype was seen repeatedly, ten times or more. The gene calls are TRBV7-9 and TRBJ1-3; D ambiguous. Trimming shortened V by 6 bases and J by 4 bases, and 4 bases separated the two germline ends. From germline, CDR1 is SEHNR and CDR2 FQNEAQ (reference sequence). This CDR3 is 11 amino acids long. CDR3 bases: TGTGCCAGCAGTCTAGGAAACACCATATATTTT. Its translation: CASSLGNTIYF.

This clonotype was recorded at least ten times. DNA of the CDR3: TGTGCCAGCAGTTTACGGCTAGCGGGGAACGCGCCCTACGAGCAGTACTTC. Translated: CASSLRLAGNAPYEQYF. The rearrangement links TRBV12-3 or TRBV12-4 to TRBJ2-7; 9 bases map to TRBD2. The CDR3 sequence is 17 residues long. V shed 2 bases, J shed 2 bases, and the junction held 10 bases outside the gene matches.

About this clonotype itself: A much larger clone lies a single base off, so this may be a read error. The gene calls are TRBV6-2 or TRBV6-3 and TRBJ2-4, with D possibly being TRBD1 (6 bases). Germline CDR1 MNHEY, CDR2 SVGEGT. There are 19 residues in the CDR3. The chain's CDR3 is CVSSEAQTRDKLAKNIQYF. The CDR3 DNA is TGTGTCAGCAGTGAAGCCCAAACCCGGGACAAGCTAGCCAAAAACATTCAGTACTTC.

This clonotype is a singleton in its sample. V and J are TRBV18 and TRBJ1-6, with 7 bases fitting TRBD1. Germline V CDR1 and CDR2: KGHSH, LQKENI. The CDR3 is made up of 15 amino acids. V gave up 4 bases and J gave up 5 bases; unmatched junction bases: 5. The CDR3 region has the DNA TGTGCCAGCTCACTCACACAGGGGAATAATTCACCCCTCCACTTT. This sequence encodes CASSLTQGNNSPLHF.

This rearrangement joins TRBV28 to TRBJ2-1; 8 bases align to TRBD2. Germline lookup yields CDR1 MDHEN and CDR2 SYDVKM. J gave up 5 bases and V 5 bases, and 8 bases lay outside the gene matches. The CDR3 is 15 amino acids. CDR3 loop: CASSLRLAKDNEQFF. CDR3 DNA: TGTGCCAGCAGTCTGCGACTAGCGAAGGACAATGAGCAGTTCTTC.

This clonotype showed up just a few times. V usage is TRBV7-9 and J usage is TRBJ1-1; weak D call: TRBD1 (6 bases). The CDR3 has 13 residues. With 4 bases removed from V and 4 bases from J, the gap between germline ends came to 10 bases. CDR1 and CDR2 from the germline V gene are SEHNR and FQNEAQ (reference sequence). CDR3 nucleotide sequence: TGTGCCAGCAGCTCCACACAGGGCACTGAAGCTTTCTTT. Protein: CASSSTQGTEAFF.

The sample holds many counts of this clonotype. V gene TRBV3-1 combines with J gene TRBJ1-5; tentative D call: TRBD1 (6 bases). With 4 bases removed from V and 3 bases from J, the gap between germline ends came to 19 bases. This CDR3 has 17 residues. Germline V CDR1 and CDR2: LGHDT, YNNKEL (reference sequence). Here the CDR3 reads CASSRLPLTGSNQPQHF. The CDR3 DNA reads as TGTGCCAGCAGCCGGCTCCCCCTCACAGGGTCCAATCAGCCCCAGCATTTT.

This clonotype was counted many times. The J gene is TRBJ2-7, the V gene TRBV7-2; 7 bases align to TRBD2. J gave up 2 bases and V 2 bases, and 6 bases lay outside the gene matches. The germline V gene has CDR1 SGHTA and CDR2 FQGNSA. The CDR3 is 15 residues long. In DNA form, the CDR3 reads TGTGCCAGCAGCTTAAGGGCGGGAGTCCCCTACGAGCAGTACTTC. Its protein is CASSLRAGVPYEQYF.

This clonotype showed up many times. The chain combines TRBV27 with TRBJ1-2; D is unclear. Germline V gene lookup returns CDR1 MNHEY and CDR2 SMNVEV (reference sequence). This CDR3 contains 14 residues. The V end lost 5 bases, the J end lost 5 bases, and 15 bases lay between the germline ends. Here the CDR3 reads CASSPLVAVYGYTF. CDR3 nucleotide sequence: TGTGCCAGCAGTCCCCTGGTAGCGGTATATGGCTACACCTTC.

This clonotype was recorded many times. The V gene is TRBV6-1, the J gene TRBJ2-7; 7 bases are shared with TRBD1. The germline V gene has CDR1 MNHNS and CDR2 SASEGT. The CDR3 has 13 amino acids. The V and J ends lost 5 bases and 3 bases, in that order; junction bases with no gene match: 4. Here the CDR3 reads CASSKNRGYEQYF. The CDR3 DNA follows: TGTGCCAGCAGTAAGAACAGGGGCTACGAGCAGTACTTC.